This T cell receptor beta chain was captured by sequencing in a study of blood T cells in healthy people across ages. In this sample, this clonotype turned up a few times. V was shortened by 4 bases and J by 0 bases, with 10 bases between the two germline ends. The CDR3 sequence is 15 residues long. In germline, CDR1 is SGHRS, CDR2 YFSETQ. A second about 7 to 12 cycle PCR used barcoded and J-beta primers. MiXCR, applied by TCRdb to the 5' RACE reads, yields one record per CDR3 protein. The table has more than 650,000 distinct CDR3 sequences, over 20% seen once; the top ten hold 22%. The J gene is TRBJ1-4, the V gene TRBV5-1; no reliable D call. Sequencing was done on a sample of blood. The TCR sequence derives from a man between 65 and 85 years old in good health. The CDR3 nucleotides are TGCGCCAGCAGCAAGACGTACGCAACTAATGAAAAACTGTTTTTT. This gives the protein CASSKTYATNEKLFF.